This T cell receptor beta chain came from a study of shared clonotypes between healthy human individuals (dated by TCRdb to about 2020). Study-level background: A few men and a couple of women, aged 18 to 49 years, made up the cohort. Between about 0.8 and 8.9 billion PBMCs per donor were obtained by leukapheresis. Different laboratories and diverse techniques were used to prepare libraries and sequence TCR repertoires, to increase sequencing depth and limit assay-specific biases. For each donor, CD4 naive and CD4 memory were each given three plates, CD8 naive was given two plates, and CD8 memory was given one plate. To estimate repertoire size and how much clonotypes are shared between individuals, the study performed deep sequencing of blood TCR repertoires from about 5 healthy adults.

The CDR3 goes from the cysteine to the phenylalanine over 14 residues. The entry retains the CDR3 DNA only, 42 bases that are in frame from base 1. For CDR1 and CDR2, the germline V gene lists SGHRS and YFSETQ. Clipping removes 5 bases from V and 1 base from J, with 3 as the unmatched junction base count. The donors were healthy, HIV-negative adults with no recently reported acute infections or vaccinations. Every donor was a Caucasian adult residing in Nashville, Tennessee, USA. CD4+ T cells were enriched through magnetic negative selection, after which naive cells were positively selected on CD45RA and the remaining negative fraction served as the memory subset. After blood collection by leukapheresis, PBMCs were isolated using Ficoll-Histopaque density gradient centrifugation and then cryopreserved in the vapor phase of liquid nitrogen. Analytical flow cytometry was used to check the purity and quantity of each magnetically sorted T cell population. From each sorted fraction, genomic DNA was isolated and quantified by UV absorbance on a Nanodrop 2000c.

Comments on this clone: The target of this receptor is not known. Per-base quality was not reported, and no clone a single base away is much larger than it.

TCR CDR3 regions were amplified from genomic DNA by multiplex PCR using the deep immunoSEQ assay. Extracted genomic DNA from each cell subset was spread evenly across all wells of several immunoSEQ 96-well plates, with each plate serving as a replicate. Each replicate PCR for sorted subsets received about 200 ng genomic DNA, equal to tens of thousands of T cell genomes. The purified libraries were quantified using a Qubit 3.0 fluorometer, sized with a Bioanalyzer 2100, and then quantified again using the KAPA Library Quantification kit. Every immunoSEQ 96-well plate was sequenced on a dedicated single-read 150-cycle Illumina NextSeq 550 flow cell. Concerning the study's data processing: Because the immunoSEQ output included only junctional sequences and no quality scores, the filtering could not be the same as the filtering used for full-length reads. Sequences were annotated with PyIR, a Python wrapper for IgBLAST v1.9, and V/J genes and CDR3 were assigned using IMGT germline references. Any read was removed if the V/J assignment was weak (E-value above 1e-6), the CDR3 was missing, or the read contained stop codons, out-of-frame junctions, or ambiguous translated residues. A V3J clonotype was defined by an identical inferred V gene, J gene, and CDR3 amino acid sequence. The percentage overlap between two repertoires was calculated by dividing the number of shared unique clonotypes by the size of the smaller repertoire. Repertoire richness was assessed with RTK rarefaction, the Chao1 estimator, and Recon v2.1 estimates of unobserved clonotypes. Generation probabilities for all TCRbeta clonotypes obtained by the gDNA method from a handful of donors were computed using OLGA. TCRdb re-hosts the immuneACCESS table, in-frame sequences only. Its copies lack some clones; in the studies checked, an unresolved V gene accounts for under half of them, and the cause for the rest is not known. V and J calls and clone size follow that table, whereas D and trimming were derived from the DNA. The sample table contains some 900,000 clones; only one count was recorded for approximately 80% of them. Around 1.4% of the sample belongs to the ten largest clones.

Results the study describes overall, beyond this receptor: Rarefaction of sorted-subset datasets indicated incomplete sequencing despite the large sequencing depth. Sampling was limited to blood, and TCR repertoires in tissue likely differ from TCR repertoires in blood. Pairwise subsampling indicated that sequencing depth was expected to affect the degree of clonotype sharing among donors. About 5% of naive CD4, 3.5% of naive CD8, approximately 2.2% of memory CD4, and approximately 0.39% of memory CD8 clonotypes were shared across several donors. Compared with non-shared clonotypes, the clonotypes found in all four sorted-subset donors had higher generation probabilities. The genetic and exposure-history diversity represented was limited by the small number of donors. Larger estimated clonotype richness was generally found for naive subsets than for memory subsets.

This sequence uses TRBV5-1 and TRBJ2-7; 10 of the junction bases match TRBD1. Sequencing was performed on memory CD4+ T cells sorted from blood. This sample's cell subset or site label indicates: CD45RA-negative fraction. This TCR was recovered from a man aged 18 to 35 in good health. The CDR3 protein: CASRGQGSSYEQYF. The bases are TGCGCCAGCAGGGGACAGGGGTCGTCCTACGAGCAGTACTTC.